The 32 T cell receptor beta chains presented below share a single source sample, sequenced in a study of vaccination and CD4 T cells after COVID-19. Their target antigens are unknown. Indicated time point: late sampling 161 to 241 days after vaccination in three convalescent patients. As for treatment: approximately 9-day PBMC culture with coronavirus spike peptide pools or control peptides (ViraFEST assay). An Oncomine TCR Beta short-read assay was used to sequence the DNA from cultured CD4+ T cells. TCRdb re-analysed the PCR reads in MiXCR, keeping a single row per CDR3 protein. This table holds about 20,000 distinct CDR3 sequences, roughly 40% found once. The starting material was CD4+ T cells from blood, cultured in vitro, obtained about 7 months after SARS-CoV-2 vaccination. The receptor source for this set is a human donor who had recovered from COVID-19.

The genes are TRBV7-9 and TRBJ2-1; D is ambiguous. CDR3 length: 14 residues. The germline CDR1 and CDR2 sequences are SEHNR and FQNEAQ (reference sequence). Trimming took off 7 bases at V and 0 bases at J, with 10 bases between the two ends. The DNA for the CDR3 is TGTGCCAGCATGATGATTACCTCCTACAATGAGCAGTTCTTC. Protein sequence: CASMMITSYNEQFF.

This chain uses TRBV7-3 with TRBJ2-6, with 7 bases that match TRBD1. The CDR3 has 15 amino acids. V lost 4 bases, J lost 4 bases, and 4 bases stayed unmatched. Germline V gene sequence: CDR1 SGHTA, CDR2 FQGTGA. In nucleotides, the CDR3 is TGTGCCAGCAGCTCACAGGGGCTGGGGGCCAACGTCCTGACTTTC. Its protein product is CASSSQGLGANVLTF.

The V and J genes are TRBV20-1 and TRBJ1-3; D may be TRBD1 (6 bases). CDR3 length equals 16 residues. The V and J ends lost 6 bases and 0 bases respectively, with 18 bases between them. In germline, CDR1 is DFQATT, CDR2 SNEGSKA (reference sequence). This CDR3 reads CSASDHRAGSGNTIYF. Written as DNA, the CDR3 is TGCAGTGCCAGTGATCACAGGGCTGGCTCTGGAAACACCATATATTTT.

V and J are TRBV20-1 and TRBJ2-7, with D maybe TRBD2 (6 bases). The CDR3 totals 14 residues. V gave up 3 bases and J gave up 3 bases, with 15 bases separating them. The germline V gene encodes CDR1 DFQATT and CDR2 SNEGSKA (reference sequence). The DNA of the CDR3 is TGCAGTGCTAGCGCCCGGGGGAACTACTACGAGCAGTACTTC. It encodes CSASARGNYYEQYF.

This clonotype rates as medium-sized. The chain couples TRBV19 to TRBJ2-1; the match to TRBD2 covers 16 bases. The CDR3 loop spans 15 amino acids. With V trimmed by 6 bases and J by 11 bases, 7 bases remained unmatched. Per germline, CDR1 LNHDA and CDR2 SQIVND (reference sequence). The CDR3 protein is CASSTGTSGGGKQFF. The CDR3 DNA is TGTGCCAGTAGCACCGGGACTAGCGGGGGGGGGAAGCAGTTCTTC.

The CDR3 protein is CSAAAGEGKLFF. CDR3 DNA sequence: TGCAGTGCGGCTGCGGGGGAGGGAAAACTGTTTTTT. This chain joins TRBV20-1 and TRBJ1-4, with D possibly TRBD1 on 5 matching bases. Germline CDR1 reads DFQATT; CDR2 reads SNEGSKA (reference sequence). The V gene lost 6 bases and the J gene lost 10 bases, with 15 bases spanning the gap. This CDR3 contains 12 residues.

V is TRBV2 and J is TRBJ1-5, with TRBD1 identical over 7 bases. This CDR3 is built from 15 residues. CDR1 SNHLY and CDR2 FYNNEI come from the germline V gene. After removal of 5 bases from V and 7 bases from J, the junction contained 11 bases not matched to a gene. CDR3 bases: TGTGCCAGCAGTCCCAATTCCGGGACAGAACAGCCCCAGCATTTT. Protein: CASSPNSGTEQPQHF. The full variable domain, completed using reference TRBV2 and TRBJ1-5, is EPEVTQTPSHQVTQMGQEVILRCVPISNHLYFYWYRQILGQKVEFLVSFYNNEISEKSEIFDDQFSVERPDGSNFTLKIRSTKLEDSAMYFCASSPNSGTEQPQHFGDGTRLSIL.

This chain uses TRBV7-2 with TRBJ2-3; D is undetermined. The CDR3 totals 14 residues. Germline loops: CDR1 SGHTA, CDR2 FQGNSA. With 6 bases removed from V and 2 bases from J, the gap between germline ends came to 12 bases. The CDR3 protein is CASRQRGNTDTQYF. CDR3 in DNA: TGTGCCAGCAGGCAGCGAGGCAACACAGATACGCAGTATTTT.

This clonotype has a single count. This chain connects TRBV4-1 to TRBJ2-1, with 8 nucleotides matching TRBD1. With V trimmed by 4 bases and J by 7 bases, 9 bases remained unmatched. This CDR3 comprises 15 residues. Per the germline V gene, CDR1 is MGHRA and CDR2 is YSYEKL. The CDR3 loop reads CASSRGQGAWNEQFF. Here the CDR3 DNA reads TGCGCCAGCAGCCGTGGGCAGGGGGCTTGGAATGAGCAGTTCTTC.

The chain has TRBV5-1 and TRBJ2-1; no reliable D call. The V end lost 0 bases, the J end lost 2 bases, and 6 bases lay between the germline ends. The CDR3 runs to 14 residues. CDR1 SGHRS and CDR2 YFSETQ come from the germline V gene. The CDR3 DNA is TGCGCCAGCAGCTTGGTTCCTGCCTACAATGAGCAGTTCTTC. This sequence encodes CASSLVPAYNEQFF.

CDR3 protein: CASSLGQAYSYEQYF. In DNA form, the CDR3 reads TGTGCCAGCAGCTTAGGACAGGCTTACTCCTACGAGCAGTACTTC. The chain links TRBV7-2 to TRBJ2-7; D possibly corresponds to TRBD1 (6 bases). The CDR3 has 15 amino acids. The germline V gene encodes CDR1 SGHTA and CDR2 FQGNSA. Trimming pared 1 base from V and 0 bases from J, leaving 10 bases between.

By share of the sample, this clonotype is medium-sized. This chain joins TRBV6-1 and TRBJ1-2; a possible D gene is TRBD1 (6 bases). The germline CDR1 and CDR2 sequences are MNHNS and SASEGT. The CDR3 is 14 residues long. The ends were cut back, 8 bases at V and 4 bases at J, with 17 bases in the middle. This CDR3 reads CASGLDRSPYGYTF. DNA of the CDR3: TGTGCCAGCGGCCTCGACAGGTCCCCCTATGGCTACACCTTC.

This clonotype was picked up a small number of times. J is TRBJ2-1 and V is TRBV2, with D tentatively TRBD1 (5 bases). The CDR3 totals 11 residues. Germline V lookup: CDR1 SNHLY, CDR2 FYNNEI. V lost 8 bases and J lost 3, with 5 bases in between. CDR3 residues: CASQGYNEQFF. DNA of the CDR3: TGTGCCAGCCAGGGCTACAATGAGCAGTTCTTC.

The rearrangement joins TRBV2 to TRBJ1-5; D may be TRBD1 (5 bases). CDR3 length equals 14 residues. Trimming took 8 bases from V and 4 from J, leaving 15 bases between them. Germline-derived CDR1 and CDR2 are SNHLY and FYNNEI. The CDR3 sequence: CASGSLTENQPQHF. CDR3 coding DNA: TGTGCCAGCGGATCCCTGACAGAAAATCAGCCCCAGCATTTT. The full variable domain, rest sourced from reference TRBV2 and TRBJ1-5, is EPEVTQTPSHQVTQMGQEVILRCVPISNHLYFYWYRQILGQKVEFLVSFYNNEISEKSEIFDDQFSVERPDGSNFTLKIRSTKLEDSAMYFCASGSLTENQPQHFGDGTRLSIL.

The rearrangement links TRBV11-3 to TRBJ2-7; 7 bases fit TRBD1. The V gene's germline CDR1 is SGHNT and CDR2 YENEEA. V was clipped by 6 bases and J by 6 bases; unmatched bases: 5. The CDR3 length is 12 residues. CDR3 region: CASRNRGSEQYF. CDR3 coding DNA: TGTGCCAGCAGAAACAGGGGCTCCGAGCAGTACTTC. Full variable domain (remainder filled in from reference TRBV11-3 and TRBJ2-7): EAGVVQSPRYKIIEKKQPVAFWCNPISGHNTLYWYLQNLGQGPELLIRYENEEAVDDSQLPKDRFSAERLKGVDSTLKIQPAELGDSAVYLCASRNRGSEQYFGPGTRLTVT.

By sample fraction, this clonotype is medium-sized (0.01 to 0.1%). The chain recombines TRBV20-1 with TRBJ1-6, with a tentative D call TRBD1 (5 bases). CDR1 and CDR2 (germline): DFQATT, SNEGSKA (reference sequence). Trimming stripped 0 bases from V and 7 bases from J, with 19 bases between. CDR3 size: 17 residues. This CDR3 reads CSARDPGSTALNSPLHF. As DNA, the CDR3 is TGCAGTGCTAGAGACCCCGGATCGACAGCCTTGAATTCACCCCTCCACTTT.

The table lists this clonotype with a few counts. This chain connects TRBV27 to TRBJ1-2, with D perhaps matching TRBD1 (6 bases). Trimming took 4 bases from V and 2 from J, leaving 17 bases between them. The CDR3 extends over 16 amino acids. Germline loops: CDR1 MNHEY, CDR2 SMNVEV (reference sequence). The chain's CDR3 is CASSYGGALPNYGYTF. CDR3 nucleotide sequence: TGTGCCAGCAGTTATGGGGGGGCTCTTCCAAACTATGGCTACACCTTC.

The chain employs TRBV5-6 and TRBJ1-2; D is possibly TRBD1 (6 bases). V lost 3 bases to trimming and J lost 3 bases, with 12 bases between them. The CDR3 totals 14 residues. Germline CDR1 is SGHDT and CDR2 is YYEEEE. For the CDR3, the DNA is TGTGCCAGCAGCTCGAAGAACAGGGACTATGGCTACACCTTC. Its translation: CASSSKNRDYGYTF.

This clonotype showed up just a few times. V usage is TRBV5-1 and J usage is TRBJ1-1; D gene unclear. V was shortened by 1 base and J by 1 base, with 11 bases between the two germline ends. The CDR3 has 15 residues. In germline, CDR1 is SGHRS, CDR2 YFSETQ. The CDR3 bases are TGCGCCAGCAGCTTGTTAGGACTCCCGAACACTGAAGCTTTCTTT. Residues: CASSLLGLPNTEAFF.

This clonotype turned up a few times. This sequence joins TRBV27 and TRBJ2-2; no definite D call. With 2 bases removed from V and 3 bases from J, the gap between germline ends came to 10 bases. The CDR3 is 15 amino acids. Germline V gene lookup returns CDR1 MNHEY and CDR2 SMNVEV (reference sequence). The CDR3 nucleotides read TGTGCCAGCAGTTTAGAGACTGGATACACCGGGGAGCTGTTTTTT. This codes for CASSLETGYTGELFF.

V gene TRBV4-2 combines with J gene TRBJ1-2; no reliable D call. Trimming removed 0 bases from V and 3 bases from J, with 14 bases in between. This CDR3 contains 16 residues. CDR1 and CDR2 from the germline V gene are LGHNA and YNFKEQ. CDR3 DNA: TGTGCCAGCAGCCAAGATTTCGGCACCGAGTACTATGGCTACACCTTC. It translates to CASSQDFGTEYYGYTF.

The table lists this clonotype with a few counts. J is TRBJ2-5 and V is TRBV24-1; 11 bases align to TRBD1. The germline CDR1 and CDR2 sequences are KGHDR and SFDVKD. The CDR3 extends over 15 amino acids. The J segment lost 4 bases and the V segment lost 4 bases, leaving 4 bases of the junction unmatched. The CDR3 protein is CATSDPGQGGETQYF. CDR3 coding DNA: TGTGCCACCAGTGACCCGGGACAGGGGGGAGAGACCCAGTACTTC.

The chain joins TRBV19 to TRBJ1-1; D possibly corresponds to TRBD1 (5 bases). This CDR3 has 15 amino acids. Looked up from germline, CDR1 is LNHDA and CDR2 is SQIVND (reference sequence). V gave up 2 bases and J gave up 1 base, with 11 bases separating them. The CDR3 is CASSILGLTNTEAFF. The CDR3 nucleotides read TGTGCCAGTAGTATATTGGGGCTAACGAACACTGAAGCTTTCTTT.

This clonotype was observed a handful of times. This chain joins TRBV11-3 and TRBJ1-1; D remains unclear. This CDR3 is built from 13 residues. CDR1 and CDR2 (germline): SGHNT, YENEEA. V lost 3 bases to trimming and J lost 4 bases, with 9 bases between them. The CDR3 nucleotides are TGTGCCAGCAGCTTTGAGGTGGGCACTGAAGCTTTCTTT. As protein: CASSFEVGTEAFF.

The chain has TRBV11-3 and TRBJ2-5; D may match TRBD1 or TRBD2 (5 bases each). CDR3 length equals 18 residues. Germline loops: CDR1 SGHNT, CDR2 YENEEA. Trimming removed 1 base at V and 7 bases at J, with 25 bases between. The DNA of the CDR3 is TGTGCCAGCAGCTTAGGTCACCGTCGGTCGGCAGGGACCATGACCCAGTACTTC. It is translated as CASSLGHRRSAGTMTQYF.

The chain's CDR3 is CASSLLGQGMNTEAFF. CDR3 coding DNA: TGCGCCAGCAGCTTGCTAGGACAGGGGATGAACACTGAAGCTTTCTTT. V gene TRBV5-1 combines with J gene TRBJ1-1, with TRBD1 matching over 9 bases. Looked up from germline, CDR1 is SGHRS and CDR2 is YFSETQ. V lost 1 base, J lost 0 bases, and 4 bases stayed unmatched. The CDR3 contains 16 residues.

This clonotype was seen a handful of times. The CDR3 reads CATSFWRGNTEAFF. Written as DNA, the CDR3 is TGTGCCACATCCTTCTGGAGGGGTAACACTGAAGCTTTCTTT. The V call is TRBV6-1, the J call TRBJ1-1; tentatively, D is TRBD1 (5 bases). CDR3 length equals 14 residues. V was cut by 10 bases and J by 2 bases, with 17 bases left in between. The V gene's germline CDR1 is MNHNS and CDR2 SASEGT.

This clonotype was found a few times. The chain combines TRBV7-8 with TRBJ2-5, with 11 nucleotides matching TRBD2. CDR1 is SGHVS, CDR2 FQNEAQ, per germline. V gave up 5 bases and J gave up 5 bases; unmatched junction bases: 16. This CDR3 contains 18 residues. CDR3 DNA: TGTGCCAGCAGCCAAGGAGTAGCGGGGGGGCCGGTTGTGGAGACCCAGTACTTC. Encoded protein: CASSQGVAGGPVVETQYF. Full variable domain (outside the CDR3, taken from reference TRBV7-8 and TRBJ2-5): GAGVSQSPRYKVAKRGQDVALRCDPISGHVSLFWYQQALGQGPEFLTYFQNEAQLDKSGLPSDRFFAERPEGSVSTLKIQRTQQEDSAVYLCASSQGVAGGPVVETQYFGPGTRLLVL.

V and J are TRBV7-2 and TRBJ2-5, with 10 bases lining up with TRBD1. The CDR3 runs to 17 residues. Losses at the gene ends were 3 bases for V and 4 bases for J; bases not matched to a gene: 11. Germline CDR1 reads SGHTA; CDR2 reads FQGNSA. The CDR3 protein is CASSFRDRGGWVETQYF. The CDR3 nucleotides read TGTGCCAGCAGCTTCCGGGACAGGGGTGGTTGGGTAGAGACCCAGTACTTC.

The chain carries TRBV5-4 and TRBJ2-3; a possible D gene is TRBD1 (6 bases). The germline V gene encodes CDR1 SGHNT and CDR2 YYREEE (reference sequence). This CDR3 contains 15 residues. Trimming stripped 4 bases from V and 1 base from J, with 13 bases between. CDR3 nucleotides: TGTGCCAGCAGCAAGCAGGCAGGGGGCACAGATACGCAGTATTTT. Amino acids: CASSKQAGGTDTQYF.

The chain recombines TRBV20-1 with TRBJ1-5, with TRBD1 as a possible D gene (6 bases). This CDR3 spans 14 amino acids. Trimming took off 3 bases at V and 7 bases at J, with 16 bases between the two ends. The germline CDR1 and CDR2 sequences are DFQATT and SNEGSKA (reference sequence). CDR3 in amino acids: CSARVPGAVQPQHF. Here the CDR3 DNA reads TGCAGTGCTAGGGTTCCGGGGGCAGTCCAGCCCCAGCATTTT.

This chain uses TRBV20-1 with TRBJ1-1; tentative D call: TRBD1 (6 bases). The V end was cut by 5 bases, the J end by 1 base, with 11 bases between. The length of the CDR3 is 13 residues. Germline CDR1 is DFQATT and CDR2 is SNEGSKA (reference sequence). The CDR3 here is CSAVGAANTEAFF. CDR3 sequence (DNA): TGCAGTGCTGTGGGGGCGGCGAACACTGAAGCTTTCTTT.